Listed here are 18 T cell receptor beta chains from one sample, sequenced in a study of blood T cell repertoires in COVID-19. The protocol was immunoSEQ multiplex PCR, while the TCRdb copy is restricted to in-frame clones and leaves out a portion. The data contain some 250,000 clones, roughly 86% of them singletons. The sample was peripheral blood. The receptors derive from a woman between 25 and 40 years old with acute or convalescent COVID-19.

V and J are TRBV19 and TRBJ1-1; the match to TRBD1 covers 7 bases. V lost 7 bases to trimming and J lost 4 bases; unmatched junction nucleotides: 3. The CDR3 loop spans 12 amino acids. CDR1 LNHDA and CDR2 SQIVND come from the germline V gene (reference sequence). In nucleotides, the CDR3 is TGTGCCAGTAAATCAGGGGGCACTGAAGCTTTCTTT. Its protein product is CASKSGGTEAFF.

V and J are TRBV7-2 and TRBJ2-1; TRBD2 matches 11 bases. The CDR3 sequence is 18 residues long. Per the germline V gene, CDR1 is SGHTA and CDR2 is FQGNSA. Trimming cost V 2 bases and J 4 bases; bases outside gene matches: 10. The CDR3 loop reads CASSLRRTSGLLYNEQFF. CDR3 DNA: TGTGCCAGCAGCTTACGCCGGACTAGCGGGCTCCTGTACAATGAGCAGTTCTTC.

V is TRBV6-5 and J is TRBJ1-1, with 8 bases lining up with TRBD1. J gave up 4 bases and V 6 bases, and 7 bases lay outside the gene matches. Germline CDR1 and CDR2: MNHEY and SVGAGI. This CDR3 is 14 amino acids long. Here the CDR3 reads CASRRQGKGTEAFF. The CDR3 DNA reads as TGTGCCAGCAGACGACAGGGGAAGGGCACTGAAGCTTTCTTT.

This clone came up once. V is TRBV14 and J is TRBJ2-2; D is possibly TRBD2 (5 bases). The ends were cut back, 4 bases at V and 4 bases at J, with 7 bases in the middle. This CDR3 is built from 13 residues. Germline V gene lookup returns CDR1 SGHDN and CDR2 FVKESK. The CDR3 DNA sequence: TGTGCCAGCAGCCCCCGGGGCACCGGGGAGCTGTTTTTT. Its protein is CASSPRGTGELFF.

The chain links TRBV9 to TRBJ2-2; 14 nucleotides line up with TRBD2. The germline V gene has CDR1 SGDLS and CDR2 YYNGEE. V dropped 3 bases and J dropped 1; count of bases not matched to a gene: 5. This CDR3 spans 18 amino acids. CDR3 coding DNA: TGTGCCAGCAGCGCTACCGGGACTAGCGGGAGGAACACCGGGGAGCTGTTTTTT. It translates to CASSATGTSGRNTGELFF.

This clone was picked up one time. A read error may account for a junction end that differs from germline. The chain has TRBV7-2 and TRBJ2-1; possibly TRBD1 for D (5 bases). This CDR3 comprises 16 residues. Germline lookup yields CDR1 SGHTA and CDR2 FQGNSA. The CDR3 sequence is CASSLDLYDRLNGQFF. CDR3 coding DNA: TGTGCCAGCAGCTTAGATCTTTACGACAGACTCAATGGGCAGTTCTTC.

The chain employs TRBV21-1 and TRBJ2-7; TRBD1, as called in the table, went unchecked against the DNA. TRBV21-1 is reported as a pseudogene. The CDR3 runs to 17 residues. CDR3 region: CASSKEEEGQGINEQYF. DNA of the CDR3: TGTGCCAGCAGCAAAGAGGAGGAAGGACAGGGGATCAACGAGCAGTACTTC.

The gene calls are TRBV15 and TRBJ1-2; no firm D call. The V end was cut by 5 bases, the J end by 7 bases, with 8 bases between. The CDR3 runs 11 residues. The germline gives CDR1 LNHNV, CDR2 YYDKDF (reference sequence). The CDR3 region is CATSFSGGYTF. CDR3 nucleotide sequence: TGTGCCACCAGCTTCAGTGGTGGCTACACCTTC.

This chain connects TRBV12-5 to TRBJ2-3; 9 bases agree with TRBD1. The J segment lost 2 bases and the V segment lost 1 base, leaving 1 base of the junction unmatched. Germline CDR1 reads LGHNT; CDR2 reads FRNRAP. The CDR3 extends over 15 amino acids. The CDR3 loop reads CASGLGTGDTDTQYF. CDR3 nucleotide sequence: TGTGCTAGTGGTTTGGGGACAGGGGACACAGATACGCAGTATTTT.

In its sample, this clone was seen once. The CDR3 DNA is TGTGCCAGCAGCGCCGCAGGGGTTGGTCTGAACTATGGCTACACCTTC. Translating it yields CASSAAGVGLNYGYTF. The chain has TRBV9 and TRBJ1-2; the D gene is possibly TRBD1 (6 bases). Per the germline V gene, CDR1 is SGDLS and CDR2 is YYNGEE. The CDR3 contains 16 residues. Trimming took 3 bases from V and 2 from J, leaving 17 bases between them.

The chain carries TRBV4-2 and TRBJ2-3, with TRBD1 identical over 7 bases. The CDR3 is 17 amino acids. Trimming at V came to 0 bases and at J to 3 bases, leaving 9 bases not matched to a gene. Germline loops: CDR1 LGHNA, CDR2 YNFKEQ. The CDR3 DNA reads TGTGCCAGCAGCCAAGATCCAACACAGGGGTGGACAGATACGCAGTATTTT. It translates to CASSQDPTQGWTDTQYF.

CDR3 in DNA: TGTGCCAGCGGGACAGGGGGCTTCCTAGGGCCCCAGCATTTT. Translation gives CASGTGGFLGPQHF. The chain joins TRBV2 to TRBJ1-5; 12 bases align to TRBD1. With V trimmed by 8 bases and J by 9 bases, 8 bases remained unmatched. The CDR3 consists of 14 residues. CDR1 and CDR2 from the germline V gene are SNHLY and FYNNEI.

The V call is TRBV7-2, the J call TRBJ2-4, with 7 bases fitting TRBD2. V shed 1 base, J shed 8 bases, and the junction held 5 bases outside the gene matches. Germline CDR1 is SGHTA and CDR2 is FQGNSA. The CDR3 is 14 residues long. The CDR3 reads CASSLGGRGDIQYF. Written as DNA, the CDR3 is TGTGCCAGCAGCTTAGGGGGGAGGGGCGACATTCAGTACTTC.

This clone has more than one count but fewer than ten. The chain employs TRBV6-6 and TRBJ2-1; D may be TRBD2 (5 bases). The CDR3 runs 17 residues. Trimming left V 5 bases short and J 2 bases short, with 19 bases between. CDR1 and CDR2 from the germline V gene are MNHNY and SVGAGI (reference sequence). The CDR3 region is CASSRPLSSGAYNEQFF. In nucleotides, the CDR3 is TGTGCCAGCAGTCGGCCCCTTTCCAGCGGCGCCTACAATGAGCAGTTCTTC.

Turning to this clone: One end of the junction fails to match germline, which may point to a read error. CDR3 coding DNA: TGTGCCAGCAACTACAGGGTAGGGGTGCTGTTTTTT. Amino acid sequence: CASNYRVGVLFF. V is TRBV5-8 and J is TRBJ2-2, with D tentatively TRBD1 (6 bases). Germline lookup yields CDR1 SGHTS and CDR2 YDEGEE. This CDR3 spans 12 amino acids.

V is TRBV27 and J is TRBJ1-5, with TRBD1 identical over 10 bases. V gave up 5 bases and J gave up 5 bases; unmatched junction bases: 3. This CDR3 has 14 residues. The germline CDR1 and CDR2 sequences are MNHEY and SMNVEV (reference sequence). Here the CDR3 reads CASSRTGGHQPQHF. As DNA, the CDR3 is TGTGCCAGCAGTCGGACAGGGGGGCATCAGCCCCAGCATTTT.

This clone has more than one count but fewer than ten. V and J are TRBV4-1 and TRBJ2-7; D not certain. V lost 8 bases and J lost 1, with 15 bases in between. CDR1 MGHRA and CDR2 YSYEKL come from the germline V gene. The CDR3 loop spans 14 amino acids. CDR3 protein: CASSRERSSYEQYF. Written as DNA, the CDR3 is TGCGCCAGCTCCCGAGAAAGGAGTTCCTACGAGCAGTACTTC.

This clone is a singleton in its sample. The chain uses TRBV13 and TRBJ1-3; no definite D call. The V end lost 1 base, the J end lost 4 bases, and 8 bases lay between the germline ends. The germline V gene encodes CDR1 PRHDT and CDR2 FYEKMQ (reference sequence). The CDR3 is 14 residues long. CDR3 DNA: TGTGCCAGCAGCTTAGTACAGCAAGGAAACACCATATATTTT. Its protein product is CASSLVQQGNTIYF. The entire variable domain, with the rest obtained from reference TRBV13 and TRBJ1-3, is as follows: AAGVIQSPRHLIKEKRETATLKCYPIPRHDTVYWYQQGPGQDPQFLISFYEKMQSDKGSIPDRFSAQQFSDYHSELNMSSLELGDSALYFCASSLVQQGNTIYFGEGSWLTVV.